These 23 T cell receptor beta chains were all obtained from the same sample, sequenced in a study of T cell repertoires in cytomegalovirus infection. TCRdb re-called the reads through MiXCR, storing one row per CDR3 protein. Here the sample spans tens of thousands of distinct CDR3 sequences, just under 4% being singletons. The specimen sequenced was PBMCs. The receptor source for this set is a human donor in good health (CMV status not recorded). Some clones in this sample may be carry-over from other donors' samples.

This clonotype was observed many times. This chain uses TRBV12-3 or TRBV12-4 with TRBJ1-2; unclear D gene. The CDR3 spans 12 residues. V shed 6 bases and J shed 8 bases, with 13 bases lying between them. Written as DNA, the CDR3 is TGTGCCAGCAGGCCCCAAGCGGAGGGCTACACCTTC. Protein product: CASRPQAEGYTF.

This clonotype has at least ten counts. V is TRBV7-3 and J is TRBJ1-1; 7 bases map to TRBD1. The CDR3 extends over 15 amino acids. In germline, CDR1 is SGHTA, CDR2 FQGTGA. V lost 1 base, J lost 2 bases, and 4 bases stayed unmatched. CDR3 protein: CASSLKGGGNTEAFF. In DNA, the CDR3 is TGTGCCAGCAGCTTAAAAGGGGGCGGTAACACTGAAGCTTTCTTT.

The chain is built from TRBV28 and TRBJ1-1; maybe TRBD1 (5 bases). Germline V gene sequence: CDR1 MDHEN, CDR2 SYDVKM. Trimming removed 2 bases at V and 1 base at J, with 11 bases between. This CDR3 region has 15 residues. The CDR3 DNA reads TGTGCCAGCAGTTTAGAGTGGGGGACGAACACTGAAGCTTTCTTT. This sequence encodes CASSLEWGTNTEAFF.

This clonotype was seen repeatedly, ten times or more. The genes are TRBV7-2 and TRBJ2-7, with D maybe TRBD1 (6 bases). The CDR3 runs to 14 residues. Per germline, CDR1 SGHTA and CDR2 FQGNSA. The ends were cut back, 3 bases at V and 6 bases at J, with 15 bases in the middle. Here the CDR3 reads CASSLNRVVGEQYF. The CDR3 bases are TGTGCCAGCAGCTTGAACAGGGTGGTCGGCGAGCAGTACTTC.

Points on this clonotype: A read error may explain this, as a much larger clone is one base away. The CDR3 DNA reads as TGTGCCATCAGGCTTAACAGGGGTAGCGTGCAGTACTTC. Amino acid sequence: CAIRLNRGSVQYF. The gene calls are TRBV10-3 and TRBJ2-7; 7 bases align to TRBD1. Trimming took 6 bases from V and 9 from J; bases not matched to a gene: 11. The CDR3 is 13 residues long. Germline V CDR1 and CDR2: ENHRY, SYGVKD.

The table lists this clonotype with many counts. The CDR3 DNA follows: TGTGCCACCCAACTAGCGGGATCCTACAATGAGCAGTTCTTC. Protein: CATQLAGSYNEQFF. The V gene is TRBV25-1, the J gene TRBJ2-1, with TRBD2 identical over 10 bases. The length of the CDR3 is 14 residues. CDR1 is MGHDK, CDR2 SYGVNS, per germline. V lost 10 bases, J lost 1 base, and 4 bases stayed unmatched.

This clonotype was counted at least ten times. The genes are TRBV7-8 and TRBJ2-2; D is ambiguous. This CDR3 is 13 amino acids long. V was pared by 8 bases and J by 6 bases, with 13 bases between. Per germline, CDR1 SGHVS and CDR2 FQNEAQ. The CDR3 here is CASFPTEAGELFF. The CDR3, as DNA: TGTGCCAGCTTCCCTACCGAGGCCGGGGAGCTGTTTTTT.

This clonotype was observed many times. The chain recombines TRBV7-2 with TRBJ2-7; TRBD1 agrees at 10 bases. CDR3 length equals 14 residues. The V segment lost 4 bases and the J segment 7 bases; nucleotides outside the gene matches: 7. The germline gives CDR1 SGHTA, CDR2 FQGNSA. In DNA form, the CDR3 reads TGTGCCAGCAGCTCCGGGACAGGGGCCCTGGAGCAGTACTTC. Its protein is CASSSGTGALEQYF.

J is TRBJ1-6 and V is TRBV20-1, with 7 bases aligning to TRBD1. Germline V lookup: CDR1 DFQATT, CDR2 SNEGSKA (reference sequence). V was pared by 3 bases and J by 9 bases, with 8 bases of the junction left unmatched. The CDR3 has 14 amino acids. The CDR3 region has the DNA TGCAGTGCTAGCACAGGGGCCGGGAGTTCACCCCTCCACTTT. This codes for CSASTGAGSSPLHF.

As for this clonotype: This sequence may be a read error, since a much larger clone differs from it by one base. The V gene is TRBV19, the J gene TRBJ1-1, with D hard to call. V was trimmed by 1 base and J by 7 bases, leaving 4 bases between them. The germline V gene has CDR1 LNHDA and CDR2 SQIVND (reference sequence). The CDR3 contains 11 residues. DNA for the CDR3: TGTGCCAGTAGTATAGCGAGTGAAGCTTTCTTT. It is translated as CASSIASEAFF.

This clonotype was detected many times. This chain uses TRBV7-2 with TRBJ2-5; TRBD2 might be the D (5 bases). The CDR3 runs to 14 residues. Between the trimmed V and J ends, which lost 5 bases and 9 bases, there was a span of 19 bases. From germline, CDR1 is SGHTA and CDR2 FQGNSA. The CDR3 protein is CASSLLRGSSAQYF. CDR3 nucleotide sequence: TGTGCCAGCAGCCTCCTTCGGGGATCATCAGCCCAGTACTTC.

This clonotype appeared many times. This chain connects TRBV7-8 to TRBJ1-5, with D possibly being TRBD1 (6 bases). Germline CDR1 is SGHVS and CDR2 is FQNEAQ. The CDR3 consists of 15 residues. V lost 1 base and J 8 bases, leaving 15 bases between the germline ends. The CDR3 protein is CASSLGGGAEKPQHF. Here the CDR3 DNA reads TGTGCCAGCAGCTTAGGGGGGGGGGCGGAGAAGCCCCAGCATTTT.

Ten or more counts support this clonotype. The rearrangement uses TRBV7-2 and TRBJ2-1, with TRBD2 matching over 12 bases. The CDR3 totals 19 residues. Germline loops: CDR1 SGHTA, CDR2 FQGNSA. The V gene end was trimmed by 1 base and the J gene end by 0 bases; junction bases not matched to a gene: 7. CDR3 coding DNA: TGTGCCAGCAGCTTAGTGGGACTAGCGGGCGTTAGCTCCTACAATGAGCAGTTCTTC. It codes for CASSLVGLAGVSSYNEQFF.

In this sample, this clonotype turned up many times. V gene TRBV29-1 combines with J gene TRBJ2-3; D might be TRBD1 or TRBD2, each matching 6 bases. CDR1 SQVTM and CDR2 ANQGSEA come from the germline V gene. The CDR3 is made up of 14 amino acids. The V gene lost 7 bases and the J gene lost 1 base, with 15 bases spanning the gap. In nucleotides, the CDR3 is TGCAGCGGGGATGGGGGCGGGGGCACAGATACGCAGTATTTT. Translation: CSGDGGGGTDTQYF.

The table lists this clonotype with many counts. CDR3 coding DNA: TGTGCCAGCAGCTTAAGGGCGGGCAATGAGCAGTTCTTC. Protein product: CASSLRAGNEQFF. The chain carries TRBV11-2 and TRBJ2-1; maybe TRBD2 (5 bases). V gave up 2 bases and J gave up 6 bases, with 8 bases separating them. The CDR3 consists of 13 residues. The germline V gene encodes CDR1 SGHAT and CDR2 FQNNGV.

In its sample, this clonotype was seen many times. V is TRBV7-8 and J is TRBJ1-3; 7 positions match TRBD1. Germline V gene sequence: CDR1 SGHVS, CDR2 FQNEAQ. The CDR3 sequence is 17 residues long. The V gene end was trimmed by 1 base and the J gene end by 4 bases; junction bases not matched to a gene: 10. The CDR3 sequence: CASSLVVGGALGNTIYF. In DNA, the CDR3 is TGTGCCAGCAGCTTAGTGGTAGGGGGCGCGTTGGGAAACACCATATATTTT.

The table lists this clonotype with many counts. The chain combines TRBV7-2 with TRBJ2-2; D is unresolved. V lost 1 base and J lost 1, with 4 bases in between. This CDR3 contains 14 residues. CDR1 and CDR2 (germline): SGHTA, FQGNSA. The CDR3 here is CASSLEGNTGELFF. The CDR3 nucleotides read TGTGCCAGCAGCTTAGAGGGGAACACCGGGGAGCTGTTTTTT. Together with reference TRBV7-2 and TRBJ2-2, the CDR3 gives the full variable domain: GAGVSQSPSNKVTEKGKDVELRCDPISGHTALYWYRQSLGQGLEFLIYFQGNSAPDKSGLPSDRFSAERTGGSVSTLTIQRTQQEDSAVYLCASSLEGNTGELFFGEGSRLTVL.

There are many counts of this clonotype. This sequence joins TRBV7-2 and TRBJ2-5; D not resolved. Trimming pared 1 base from V and 5 bases from J, leaving 11 bases between. CDR1 and CDR2 from the germline V gene are SGHTA and FQGNSA. The CDR3 covers 14 residues. The CDR3 DNA reads TGTGCCAGCAGCTTAGGGCGGTTCAAGGAGACCCAGTACTTC. Encoded protein: CASSLGRFKETQYF.

This clonotype came up many times. V usage is TRBV7-2 and J usage is TRBJ2-1, with 7 bases that match TRBD2. The CDR3 is made up of 14 amino acids. Looked up from germline, CDR1 is SGHTA and CDR2 is FQGNSA. V trimming: 1 base; J trimming: 5 bases; junction bases outside the gene matches: 2. DNA for the CDR3: TGTGCCAGCAGCTTAGGGACTAGGAACAATGAGCAGTTCTTC. This codes for CASSLGTRNNEQFF.

There are many counts of this clonotype. This sequence joins TRBV12-5 and TRBJ1-2, with TRBD1 as a possible D gene (5 bases). V gave up 5 bases and J gave up 2 bases, with 9 bases separating them. The germline gives CDR1 LGHNT, CDR2 FRNRAP. The CDR3 totals 13 residues. The CDR3 coding sequence is TGTGCTAGTGGTCTTCGACAGAACTATGGCTACACCTTC. Translated, it gives CASGLRQNYGYTF.

The sample holds many counts of this clonotype. V is TRBV7-2 and J is TRBJ2-7; D is perhaps TRBD1 (6 bases). This CDR3 has 15 residues. Germline CDR1 SGHTA, CDR2 FQGNSA. Trimming took 3 bases from V and 3 from J, leaving 15 bases between them. In DNA form, the CDR3 reads TGTGCCAGCAGCTTTCAAACAGGGCAACACTACGAGCAGTACTTC. This sequence encodes CASSFQTGQHYEQYF.

A remark on this clonotype: This may stem from a read error, because a much larger clone lies one nucleotide away. The J gene is TRBJ1-2, the V gene TRBV15; D uncertain. Germline V CDR1 and CDR2: LNHNV, YYDKDF (reference sequence). Trimming stripped 1 base from V and 6 bases from J, with 9 bases between. The length of the CDR3 is 13 residues. The CDR3 region is CATSRGWTNGYTF. CDR3 nucleotide sequence: TGTGCCACCAGCAGAGGGTGGACCAATGGCTACACCTTC.

The table lists this clonotype with many counts. The rearrangement joins TRBV4-2 to TRBJ2-7; 8 bases are shared with TRBD2. The CDR3 sequence is 15 residues long. The ends lost 1 base at V and 3 bases at J; junction bases unmatched: 5. Germline V gene lookup returns CDR1 LGHNA and CDR2 YNFKEQ. CDR3 sequence reads: CASSQVGLAGYEQYF. As DNA, the CDR3 is TGTGCCAGCAGCCAAGTCGGCCTAGCGGGCTACGAGCAGTACTTC.